The TCR beta chain under discussion was sequenced for a study of T cell responses to AZD1222 COVID-19 vaccine. Study results and limitations: Samples come after the peak T cell response, not at day 14. The study found vaccine-associated CD4 TCRs spanning spike, dominant at 160-218 and 743-854.

As concerns this clone: No antigen is known for it.

The V end lost 1 base, the J end lost 7 bases, and 13 bases lay between the germline ends. Germline CDR1 and CDR2: SGHTA and FQGNSA. The CDR3 extends over 14 amino acids. Only in-frame clones appear in the TCRdb table, and some are missing; sequencing was by immunoSEQ multiplex PCR. The sample lists roughly 120,000 clones, around 80% occurring once. The source is an adult in good health. J is TRBJ1-1 and V is TRBV7-2; no firm D call. This material consisted of peripheral blood, taken on day 0 of AZD1222 vaccination. The CDR3 spells CASSLVAGMGEAFF. The CDR3 DNA reads as TGTGCCAGCAGCTTAGTTGCGGGAATGGGTGAAGCTTTCTTT.